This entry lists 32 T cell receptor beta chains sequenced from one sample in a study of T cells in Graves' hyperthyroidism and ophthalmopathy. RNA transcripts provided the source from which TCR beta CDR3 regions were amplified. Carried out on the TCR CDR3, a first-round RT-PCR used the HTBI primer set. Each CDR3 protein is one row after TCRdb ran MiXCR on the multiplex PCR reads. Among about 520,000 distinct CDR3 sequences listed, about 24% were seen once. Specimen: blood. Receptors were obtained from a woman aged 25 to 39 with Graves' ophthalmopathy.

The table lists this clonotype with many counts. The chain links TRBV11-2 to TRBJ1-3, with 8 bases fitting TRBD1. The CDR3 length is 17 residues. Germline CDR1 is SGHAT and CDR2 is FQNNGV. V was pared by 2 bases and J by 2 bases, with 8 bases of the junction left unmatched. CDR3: CASSLRTGRVPGNTIYF. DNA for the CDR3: TGTGCCAGCAGCTTAAGGACAGGGCGGGTTCCTGGAAACACCATATATTTT.

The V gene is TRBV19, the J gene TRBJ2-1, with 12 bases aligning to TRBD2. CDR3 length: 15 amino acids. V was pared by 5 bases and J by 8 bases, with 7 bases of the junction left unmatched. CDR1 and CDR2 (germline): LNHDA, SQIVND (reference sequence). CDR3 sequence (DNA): TGTGCCAGTAGTGTTCTAGCGGGGGGGCCCTATGAGCAGTTCTTC. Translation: CASSVLAGGPYEQFF. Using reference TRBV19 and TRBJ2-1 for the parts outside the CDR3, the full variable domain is DGGITQSPKYLFRKEGQNVTLSCEQNLNHDAMYWYRQDPGQGLRLIYYSQIVNDFQKGDIAEGYSVSREKKESFPLTVTSAQKNPTAFYLCASSVLAGGPYEQFFGPGTRLTVL.

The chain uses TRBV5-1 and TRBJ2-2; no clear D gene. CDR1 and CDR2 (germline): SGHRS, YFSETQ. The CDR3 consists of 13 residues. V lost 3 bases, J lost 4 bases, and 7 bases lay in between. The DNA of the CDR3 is TGCGCCAGCAGCTCCAGTGTCACCGGGGAGCTGTTTTTT. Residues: CASSSSVTGELFF.

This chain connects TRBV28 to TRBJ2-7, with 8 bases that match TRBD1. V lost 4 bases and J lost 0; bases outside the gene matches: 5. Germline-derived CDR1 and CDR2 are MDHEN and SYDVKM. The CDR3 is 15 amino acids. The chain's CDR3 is CASSWDRYNSYEQYF. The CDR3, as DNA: TGTGCCAGCAGTTGGGACAGGTATAACTCCTACGAGCAGTACTTC. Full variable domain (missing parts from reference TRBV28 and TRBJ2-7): DVKVTQSSRYLVKRTGEKVFLECVQDMDHENMFWYRQDPGLGLRLIYFSYDVKMKEKGDIPEGYSVSREKKERFSLILESASTNQTSMYLCASSWDRYNSYEQYFGPGTRLTVT.

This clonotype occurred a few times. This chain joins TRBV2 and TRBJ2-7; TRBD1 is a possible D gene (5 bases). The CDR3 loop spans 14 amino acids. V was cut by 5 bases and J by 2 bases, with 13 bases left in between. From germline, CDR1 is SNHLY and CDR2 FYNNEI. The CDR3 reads CASSSRLDTYEQYF. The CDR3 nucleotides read TGTGCCAGCAGTAGCCGATTGGACACCTACGAGCAGTACTTC.

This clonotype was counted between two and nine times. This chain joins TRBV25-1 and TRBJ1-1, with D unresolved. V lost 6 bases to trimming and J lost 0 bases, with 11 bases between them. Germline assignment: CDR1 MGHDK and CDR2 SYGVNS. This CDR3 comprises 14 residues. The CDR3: CASRDPGLNTEAFF. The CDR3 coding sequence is TGTGCCAGCAGGGACCCAGGACTGAACACTGAAGCTTTCTTT.

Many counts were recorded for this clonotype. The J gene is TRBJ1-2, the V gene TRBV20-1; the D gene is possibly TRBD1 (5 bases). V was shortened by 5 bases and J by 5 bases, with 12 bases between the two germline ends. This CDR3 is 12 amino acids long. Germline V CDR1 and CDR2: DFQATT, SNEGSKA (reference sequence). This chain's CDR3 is CSAPGPTYGYTF. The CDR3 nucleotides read TGCAGTGCTCCGGGACCCACTTATGGCTACACCTTC.

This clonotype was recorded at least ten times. CDR3 sequence: CAWSGGYGEETQYF. CDR3 in DNA: TGTGCCTGGAGTGGGGGCTACGGGGAAGAGACCCAGTACTTC. The chain links TRBV30 to TRBJ2-5; D tentatively reads TRBD1 or TRBD2 (5 bases each). The CDR3 runs 14 residues. V lost 1 base and J 3 bases, leaving 12 bases between the germline ends. The germline V gene encodes CDR1 GTSNPN and CDR2 SVGIG (reference sequence).

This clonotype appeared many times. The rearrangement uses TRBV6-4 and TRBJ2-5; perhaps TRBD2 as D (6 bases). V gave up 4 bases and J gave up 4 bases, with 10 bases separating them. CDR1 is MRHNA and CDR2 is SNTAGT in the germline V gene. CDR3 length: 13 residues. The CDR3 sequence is CASSVQGGETQYF. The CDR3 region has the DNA TGTGCCAGCAGTGTTCAGGGAGGAGAGACCCAGTACTTC.

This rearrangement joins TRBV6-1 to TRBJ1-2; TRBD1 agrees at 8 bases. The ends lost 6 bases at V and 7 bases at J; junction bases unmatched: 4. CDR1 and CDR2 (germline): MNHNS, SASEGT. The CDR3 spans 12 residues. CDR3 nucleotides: TGTGCCAGCAGATCGGGACAGGCTGGCTACACCTTC. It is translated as CASRSGQAGYTF.

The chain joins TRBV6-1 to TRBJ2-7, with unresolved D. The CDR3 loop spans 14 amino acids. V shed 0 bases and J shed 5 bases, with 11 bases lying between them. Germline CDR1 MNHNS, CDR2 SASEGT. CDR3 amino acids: CASSEATVMDEQYF. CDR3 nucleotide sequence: TGTGCCAGCAGTGAAGCCACGGTGATGGACGAGCAGTACTTC.

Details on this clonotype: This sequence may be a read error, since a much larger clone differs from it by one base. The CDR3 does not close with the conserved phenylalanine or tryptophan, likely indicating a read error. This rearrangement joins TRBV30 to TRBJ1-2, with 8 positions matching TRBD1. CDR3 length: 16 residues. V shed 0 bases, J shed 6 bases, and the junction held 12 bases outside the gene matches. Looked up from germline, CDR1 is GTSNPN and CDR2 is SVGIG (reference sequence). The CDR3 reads CAWSVRSRGLLHGYTL. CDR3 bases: TGTGCCTGGAGTGTACGATCCAGGGGGCTTTTGCATGGCTACACCCTC.

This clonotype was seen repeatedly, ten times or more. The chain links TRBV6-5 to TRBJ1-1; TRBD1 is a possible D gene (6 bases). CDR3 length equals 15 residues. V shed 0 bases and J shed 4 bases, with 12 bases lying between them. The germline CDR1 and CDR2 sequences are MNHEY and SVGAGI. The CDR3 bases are TGTGCCAGCAGTTACTCTGGCAGGGGCGGCACTGAAGCTTTCTTT. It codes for CASSYSGRGGTEAFF.

The CDR3 DNA reads as TGCAGTGCTGGACCGATGTTGGACCAGCCCCAGCATTTT. Its translation is CSAGPMLDQPQHF. The chain carries TRBV20-1 and TRBJ1-5; D remains ambiguous. The V end was cut by 5 bases, the J end by 7 bases, with 15 bases between. Germline CDR1 is DFQATT and CDR2 is SNEGSKA (reference sequence). The CDR3 is made up of 13 amino acids.

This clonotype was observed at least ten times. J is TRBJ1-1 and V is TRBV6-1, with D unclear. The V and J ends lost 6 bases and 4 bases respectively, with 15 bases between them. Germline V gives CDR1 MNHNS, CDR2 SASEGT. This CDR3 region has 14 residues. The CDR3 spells CASRQPGGLTEAFF. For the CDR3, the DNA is TGTGCCAGCAGACAACCGGGAGGACTCACTGAAGCTTTCTTT.

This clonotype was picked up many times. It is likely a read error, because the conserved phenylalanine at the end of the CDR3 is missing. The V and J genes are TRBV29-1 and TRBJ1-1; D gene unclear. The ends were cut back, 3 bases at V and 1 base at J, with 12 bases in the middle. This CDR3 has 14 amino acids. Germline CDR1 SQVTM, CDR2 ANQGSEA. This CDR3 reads CSVDPQAPNTEAFL. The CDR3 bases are TGCAGCGTTGATCCCCAGGCACCGAACACTGAAGCTTTCCTT.

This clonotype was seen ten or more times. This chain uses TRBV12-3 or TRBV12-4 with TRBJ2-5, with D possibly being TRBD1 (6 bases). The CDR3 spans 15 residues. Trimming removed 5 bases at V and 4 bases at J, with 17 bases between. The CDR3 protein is CASSDTGTLGETQYF. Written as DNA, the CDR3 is TGTGCCAGCAGTGACACAGGGACACTGGGAGAGACCCAGTACTTC.

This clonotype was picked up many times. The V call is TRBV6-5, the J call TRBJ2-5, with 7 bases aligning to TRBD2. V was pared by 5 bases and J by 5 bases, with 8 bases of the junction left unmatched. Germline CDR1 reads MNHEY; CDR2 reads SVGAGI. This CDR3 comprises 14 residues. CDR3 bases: TGTGCCAGCAGTCGAGGGGAGGGACTGGAGACCCAGTACTTC. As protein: CASSRGEGLETQYF.

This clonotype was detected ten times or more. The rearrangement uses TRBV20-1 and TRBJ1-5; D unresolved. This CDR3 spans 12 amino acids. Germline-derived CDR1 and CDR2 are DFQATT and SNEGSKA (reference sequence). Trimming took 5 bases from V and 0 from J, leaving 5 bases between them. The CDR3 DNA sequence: TGCAGTGCTCGTTATAGCAATCAGCCCCAGCATTTT. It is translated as CSARYSNQPQHF.

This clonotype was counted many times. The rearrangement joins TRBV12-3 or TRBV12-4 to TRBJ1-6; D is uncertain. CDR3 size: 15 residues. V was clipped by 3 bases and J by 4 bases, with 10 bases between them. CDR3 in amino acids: CASSFSGPYNSPLHF. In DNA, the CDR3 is TGTGCCAGCAGTTTCTCAGGACCTTATAATTCACCCCTCCACTTT.

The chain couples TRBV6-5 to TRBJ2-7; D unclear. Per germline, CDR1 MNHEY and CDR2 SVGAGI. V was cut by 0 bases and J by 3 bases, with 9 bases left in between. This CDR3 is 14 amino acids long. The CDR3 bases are TGTGCCAGCAGTTACTCGTCAGGTTTCTACGAGCAGTACTTC. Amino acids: CASSYSSGFYEQYF.

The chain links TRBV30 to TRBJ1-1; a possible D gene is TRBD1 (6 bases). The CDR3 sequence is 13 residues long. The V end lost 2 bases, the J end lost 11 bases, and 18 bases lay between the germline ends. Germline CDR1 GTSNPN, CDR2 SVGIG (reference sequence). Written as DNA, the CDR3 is TGTGCCTGGAGTCAAAACAGGGAGCTAGGCGCTTTCTTT. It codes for CAWSQNRELGAFF. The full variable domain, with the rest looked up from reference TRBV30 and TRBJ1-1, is SQTIHQWPATLVQPVGSPLSLECTVEGTSNPNLYWYRQAAGRGLQLLFYSVGIGQISSEVPQNLSASRPQDRQFILSSKKLLLSDSGFYLCAWSQNRELGAFFGQGTRLTVV.

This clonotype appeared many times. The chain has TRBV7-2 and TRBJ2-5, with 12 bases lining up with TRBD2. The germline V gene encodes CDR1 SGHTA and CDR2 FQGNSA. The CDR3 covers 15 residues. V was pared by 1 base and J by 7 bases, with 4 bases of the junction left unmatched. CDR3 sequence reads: CASSLVLAGGWTQYF. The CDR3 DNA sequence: TGTGCCAGCAGCTTAGTACTAGCGGGGGGTTGGACCCAGTACTTC.

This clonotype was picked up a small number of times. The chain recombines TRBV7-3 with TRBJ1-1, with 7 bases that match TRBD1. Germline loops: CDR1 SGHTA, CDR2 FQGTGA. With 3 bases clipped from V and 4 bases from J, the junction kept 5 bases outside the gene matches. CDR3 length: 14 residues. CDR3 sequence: CASSFDRAGTEAFF. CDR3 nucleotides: TGTGCCAGCAGCTTCGACAGGGCGGGCACTGAAGCTTTCTTT.

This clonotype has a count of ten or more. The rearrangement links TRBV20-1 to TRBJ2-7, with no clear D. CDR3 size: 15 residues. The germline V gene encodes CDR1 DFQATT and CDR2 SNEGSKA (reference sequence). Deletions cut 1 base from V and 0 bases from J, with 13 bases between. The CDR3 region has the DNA TGCAGTGCTAGAGTGGGCAGAACGAGCTCCTACGAGCAGTACTTC. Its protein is CSARVGRTSSYEQYF.

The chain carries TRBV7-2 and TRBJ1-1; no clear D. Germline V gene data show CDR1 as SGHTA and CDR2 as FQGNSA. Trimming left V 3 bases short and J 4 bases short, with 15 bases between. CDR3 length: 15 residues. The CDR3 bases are TGTGCCAGCAGCTTCACGCTTCTTGGCGGCACTGAAGCTTTCTTT. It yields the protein CASSFTLLGGTEAFF.

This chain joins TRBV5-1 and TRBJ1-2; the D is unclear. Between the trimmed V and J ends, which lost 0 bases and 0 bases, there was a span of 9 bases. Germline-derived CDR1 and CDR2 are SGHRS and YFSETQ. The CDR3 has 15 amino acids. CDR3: CASSLATDSNYGYTF. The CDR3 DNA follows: TGCGCCAGCAGCTTGGCTACAGACTCTAACTATGGCTACACCTTC.

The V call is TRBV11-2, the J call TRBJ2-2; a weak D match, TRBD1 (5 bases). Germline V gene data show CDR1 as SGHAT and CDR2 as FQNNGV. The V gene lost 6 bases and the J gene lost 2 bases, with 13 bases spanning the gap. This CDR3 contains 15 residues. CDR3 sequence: CASRRDQGNTGELFF. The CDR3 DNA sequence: TGTGCCAGCAGACGCGACCAGGGTAACACCGGGGAGCTGTTTTTT.

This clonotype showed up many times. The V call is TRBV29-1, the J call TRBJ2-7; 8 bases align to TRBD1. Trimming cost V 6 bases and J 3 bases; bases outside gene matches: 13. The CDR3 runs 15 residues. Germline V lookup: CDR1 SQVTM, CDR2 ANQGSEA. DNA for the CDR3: TGCAGCGTCGACTCCGGGACAGGCGATTTCTACGAGCAGTACTTC. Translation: CSVDSGTGDFYEQYF.

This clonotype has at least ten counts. CDR3 in amino acids: CSASAENTGELFF. The CDR3 DNA reads as TGCAGTGCTAGCGCCGAGAACACCGGGGAGCTGTTTTTT. The rearrangement links TRBV20-1 to TRBJ2-2; no clear D gene. The V end was cut by 3 bases, the J end by 1 base, with 6 bases between. CDR3 length equals 13 residues. Germline V gives CDR1 DFQATT, CDR2 SNEGSKA (reference sequence).

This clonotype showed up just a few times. CDR3 loop: CSARLSPSANQPQHF. The DNA for the CDR3 is TGCAGTGCGCGTCTCTCACCATCTGCCAATCAGCCCCAGCATTTT. The chain uses TRBV20-1 and TRBJ1-5, with unresolved D. Trimming shortened V by 6 bases and J by 3 bases, and 18 bases separated the two germline ends. In germline, CDR1 is DFQATT, CDR2 SNEGSKA (reference sequence). CDR3 length: 15 residues.

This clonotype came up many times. This CDR3 reads CASSFGDSYSYEQYF. The DNA for the CDR3 is TGTGCCAGCAGTTTCGGGGACAGTTATTCCTACGAGCAGTACTTC. J is TRBJ2-7 and V is TRBV12-3 or TRBV12-4; the match to TRBD1 covers 7 bases. The CDR3 runs 15 residues. V shed 3 bases and J 1 base; nucleotides not matched to a gene: 6.